This T cell receptor (beta chain) was observed in a study of cytomegalovirus exposure and HLA in healthy donors. General study findings and limits: Serostatus for CMV was the only available immune exposure information.

Note on this clone: Its antigen remains unidentified.

The germline CDR1 and CDR2 sequences are MNHEY and SMNVEV (reference sequence). V lost 3 bases and J 10 bases, leaving 13 bases between the germline ends. The CDR3 runs 13 residues. PCR involved 60 Vbeta and 13 Jbeta primers. Repertoires were generated with immunoSEQ multiplex PCR, while TCRdb's copy carries only in-frame clones and drops some. This table holds about 110,000 clones, around 80% found once. This rearrangement joins TRBV27 to TRBJ2-1, with TRBD2 as a possible D gene (7 bases). Material: PBMCs. The TCR originated in a man aged 50-59 years in good health and CMV-seronegative. The chain's CDR3 is CASSFGGAGEQFF. CDR3 sequence (DNA): TGTGCCAGCAGTTTTGGGGGGGCAGGGGAGCAGTTCTTC.